This is a list of T cell receptor beta chains from one sample in a study of OX40 agonist ivuxolimab in advanced cancers. Libraries were prepared by immunoSEQ multiplex PCR; TCRdb keeps only in-frame clonotypes and omits some of them. The table includes approximately 100,000 clones, about 90% detected once. Sequencing was performed on CD4+ or CD8+ T cells sorted from blood, taken in a trial of the OX40 agonist ivuxolimab. Receptor source: an adult with an advanced solid tumor such as melanoma, head and neck, liver or kidney cancer. Each CDR3 is given with its conserved first and last residue. The order of the fields is D gene, J gene, V gene, clone size, CDR3 DNA, CDR3 protein. The D gene is left open where the match is weak. A row's size may be missing; if present it is once, few, many or a size class.

NA,TRBJ1-6,TRBV6-5,NA,TGTGCCAGCAGCTCAACTAGAAATTCACCCCTCCACTTT,CASSSTRNSPLHF
NA,TRBJ1-4,TRBV5-1,NA,TGCGCCAGCAGCTCGAACCGGGACTTGGGTGAAAAACTGTTTTTT,CASSSNRDLGEKLFF
NA,TRBJ1-2,TRBV7-8,once,TGTGCCAGCAGCTTAGGGCAGGGTGTGCCATATGGCTACACCTTC,CASSLGQGVPYGYTF
TRBD1,TRBJ1-5,TRBV30,NA,TGTGCCTGGAGTGTAGTAACAGGGGCGGGTTTCAATCAGCCCCAGCATTTT,CAWSVVTGAGFNQPQHF
NA,TRBJ2-7,TRBV13,NA,TGTGCCAGCAGCTTAGGACGATCGGGTCCCGGGAACGAGCAGTACTTC,CASSLGRSGPGNEQYF
NA,TRBJ2-7,TRBV30,NA,TGTGCCTGGAGTGTACTGGACGAGCAGTACTTC,CAWSVLDEQYF
NA,TRBJ2-3,TRBV7-9,once,TGTGCCAGCAGCTTAGCGGCTATGGGGATGACAGATACGCAGTATTTT,CASSLAAMGMTDTQYF
NA,TRBJ2-5,TRBV5-8,NA,TGTGCCAGCAGCCTCGCCGGGGGTCGGGAGACCCAGTACTTC,CASSLAGGRETQYF
TRBD2,TRBJ2-3,TRBV11-3,NA,TGTGCCAGCAGCGACCTAGCGGGGGGACAAAATACGCAGTATTTT,CASSDLAGGQNTQYF
NA,TRBJ2-2,TRBV7-9,once,TGTGCCAGCAGCTTTAGGCAGGGAGGCACCGGGGAGCTGTTTTTT,CASSFRQGGTGELFF
TRBD2,TRBJ2-5,TRBV5-1,NA,TGCGCCTCTGAGACGGGGGGGGCTCAAGAGACCCAGTACTTC,CASETGGAQETQYF
NA,TRBJ2-7,TRBV4-1,NA,TGCGCCAGCAGCCAAGATCCTGCGGGGACGGATTCCTACGAGCAGTACTTC,CASSQDPAGTDSYEQYF
NA,TRBJ1-1,TRBV27,NA,TGTGCCAGCAGAGCTTTCCGGGAAAACACTGAAGCTTTCTTT,CASRAFRENTEAFF
NA,TRBJ1-2,TRBV2,NA,TGTGCCAGCAAATTAGACGGAGGCACAACCGGCTACACCTTC,CASKLDGGTTGYTF
NA,TRBJ1-1,TRBV4-1,NA,TGCGCCAGCAGCCAAGATCTTGGAGTCCCGAACACTGAAGCTTTCTTT,CASSQDLGVPNTEAFF
NA,TRBJ1-2,TRBV5-3,NA,TGTGCCAGAAGCTACCCGGGGGCGCTTATCAACTATGGCTACACCTTC,CARSYPGALINYGYTF
TRBD1,TRBJ2-2,TRBV9,NA,TGTGCCAGCAGCGTGCAGGGGGCAGGGGCGAACACCGGGGAGCTGTTTTTT,CASSVQGAGANTGELFF
NA,TRBJ1-2,TRBV9,once,TGTGCCAGCAGCGTAGGGCTAAGTGAGGGCTACACCTTC,CASSVGLSEGYTF
NA,TRBJ1-1,TRBV30,NA,TGTGCCTGGAGTCAGGGGATGAACACTGAAGCTTTCTTT,CAWSQGMNTEAFF
NA,TRBJ2-7,TRBV7-3,NA,TGTGCCAGCAGCTTAATGGCGGGGATATCCTACGAGCAGTACTTC,CASSLMAGISYEQYF
NA,TRBJ2-3,TRBV5-1,NA,TGCGCCAGCAACCTCGGGGGACAGAGCACAGATACGCAGTATTTT,CASNLGGQSTDTQYF
NA,TRBJ1-6,TRBV27,NA,TGTGCCAGCAGTTTAGGGGGGTATAATAATTCACCCCTCCACTTT,CASSLGGYNNSPLHF
NA,TRBJ2-7,TRBV11-2,NA,TGTGCCAGCAGCTTAGGTGGGTTCGGTGGGCACGAGCAGTACTTC,CASSLGGFGGHEQYF
NA,TRBJ1-1,TRBV6-5,NA,TGTGCCAGCAGCCACTCGAAAGCAGGGGTTATTATGGCTTTCTTT,CASSHSKAGVIMAFF
NA,TRBJ2-3,TRBV18,NA,TGTGCCAGCTCACCTCCCCCCCTCGCAAGCGGGACAGTTTTCACAGATACGCAGTATTTT,CASSPPPLASGTVFTDTQYF
TRBD1,TRBJ2-3,TRBV6-6,NA,TGTGCCAGCAGTTACTTACAGGGGGCGAACGGAGGGACGCAGTATTTT,CASSYLQGANGGTQYF
NA,TRBJ2-2,TRBV7-6,NA,TGTGCCAGCAGCTTAAGGAACCTCGTCAGCGGGGAGCTGTTTTTT,CASSLRNLVSGELFF
TRBD1,TRBJ1-6,TRBV9,few,TGTGCCAGCAGCGTAAGGGGACAGCCTTCACCCCTCCACTTT,CASSVRGQPSPLHF
NA,TRBJ2-3,TRBV7-8,NA,TGTGCCAGCAAGCGGGACAGCTATTATAGCACAGATACGCAGTATTTT,CASKRDSYYSTDTQYF
NA,TRBJ1-1,TRBV2,NA,TGTGCCAGCAGTTTACGCCCGGATATGAACACTGAAGCTTTCTTT,CASSLRPDMNTEAFF
TRBD1,TRBJ2-5,TRBV2,NA,TGTGCCAGCAGGGCAACGACAGGGGAGACCCAGTACTTC,CASRATTGETQYF
NA,TRBJ2-5,TRBV4-1,NA,TGCGCCAGCAGCCAAGATCGGGGGGACAGGAGCCAAGAGACCCAGTACTTC,CASSQDRGDRSQETQYF
NA,TRBJ1-2,TRBV11-2,NA,TGTGCCAGCAGCTTAGAAAGGGCGCCAAACTATGGCTACACCTTC,CASSLERAPNYGYTF
TRBD1,TRBJ1-4,TRBV7-6,NA,TGTGCCAGCAGCTTAGCCCGTCAGGGGGCGTCCCCTGAAAAACTGTTTTTT,CASSLARQGASPEKLFF
NA,TRBJ2-7,TRBV11-3,NA,TGTGCCAGCAGCTTGTCGGTGGGAGGCCTCGGGGAGCAGTACTTC,CASSLSVGGLGEQYF
TRBD1,TRBJ1-6,TRBV11-2,NA,TGTGCCAGCAGCTTACGTTCCTCGACAGGGAATAATTCACCCCTCCACTTT,CASSLRSSTGNNSPLHF
TRBD1,TRBJ1-1,TRBV10-2,NA,TGCGCCAGCAGAATTCTATCAGGGGGCGAGGACACTGAAGCTTTCTTT,CASRILSGGEDTEAFF
NA,TRBJ1-4,TRBV11-3,NA,TGTGCCAGCAGCTCTCGGGGGGGTGAAAAACTGTTTTTT,CASSSRGGEKLFF
NA,TRBJ2-5,TRBV29-1,NA,TGCAGCGGGGTGGGGGGGGGCAGTCAAGAGACCCAGTACTTC,CSGVGGGSQETQYF
NA,TRBJ1-5,TRBV6-5,NA,TGTGCCAGCACCACCGGGAGTCCGCGGCAGCCCCAGCATTTT,CASTTGSPRQPQHF